There are many counts of the clone carrying this TCR beta chain. Its specificity is unknown. TCRdb analysed the reads with MiXCR anew, one entry per CDR3 protein. This table holds approximately 990,000 distinct CDR3 sequences, about a third found once. The data were taken from a study of T cell repertoires in cytomegalovirus infection. This CDR3 is 13 amino acids long. V was clipped by 1 base and J by 4 bases, with 7 bases between them. Germline-derived CDR1 and CDR2 are MNHEY and SMNVEV (reference sequence). Study-wide results and limits: Clonotype analysis showed dominance of the ex vivo response by HLA-C-restricted CMV-specific TCR beta clonotypes.

This sequence joins TRBV27 and TRBJ1-2; the D is unclear. This sequence was found in a human donor in good health (CMV status not recorded). Some clones in this sample may be carry-over from other donors' samples. The sequencing here drew on cultured CD8+ T cells from PBMCs, taken from culture after CMV antigen stimulation. The CDR3 loop is CASSLLDGYGYTF. In DNA, the CDR3 is TGTGCCAGCAGTTTATTGGACGGCTATGGCTACACCTTC.